What follows are 8 T cell receptor beta chains derived from one specimen sequenced in a study of PD-1 blockade in classical Hodgkin lymphoma. Time point in this sample: cycle 4 day 1 (C4D1), after five to seven weeks of nivolumab. Each patient's relapse followed autologous stem cell transplantation, and brentuximab vedotin exposure varied. Profiled with immunoSEQ multiplex PCR; TCRdb holds only in-frame clones, not every one. The sample comprises 100,000 or so clones, roughly nine tenths of which are singletons, and under 20% rests with the top ten. The sequencing used peripheral blood mononuclear cells (PBMCs), collected before the fourth cycle of nivolumab. These receptors all come from a human donor with classical Hodgkin lymphoma.

This chain links TRBV30 with TRBJ2-2, with D possibly TRBD2 on 6 matching bases. This CDR3 region has 13 residues. Between the trimmed V and J ends, which lost 2 bases and 6 bases, there was a span of 10 bases. CDR1 is GTSNPN, CDR2 SVGIG, per germline (reference sequence). CDR3 amino acids: CAWSLGGPGELFF. In DNA, the CDR3 is TGTGCCTGGAGTTTGGGGGGACCCGGGGAGCTGTTTTTT.

Comment on this clone: Within the sample, other DNA sequences also encode this same CDR3. The chain is built from TRBV9 and TRBJ2-1; 7 nucleotides agree with TRBD2. The V and J ends lost 2 bases and 4 bases, in that order; junction bases with no gene match: 6. This CDR3 comprises 15 residues. Germline CDR1 is SGDLS and CDR2 is YYNGEE. The CDR3 is CASSVDGTTYNEQFF. In DNA, the CDR3 is TGTGCCAGCAGCGTGGACGGGACTACATACAATGAGCAGTTCTTC. The variable domain in full, with the rest retrieved from reference TRBV9 and TRBJ2-1, is DSGVTQTPKHLITATGQRVTLRCSPRSGDLSVYWYQQSLDQGLQFLIQYYNGEERAKGNILERFSAQQFPDLHSELNLSSLELGDSALYFCASSVDGTTYNEQFFGPGTRLTVL.

The chain joins TRBV7-9 to TRBJ2-7; TRBD1 matches 9 bases. With 5 bases clipped from V and 4 bases from J, the junction kept 12 bases outside the gene matches. CDR3 length: 16 amino acids. The V gene's germline CDR1 is SEHNR and CDR2 FQNEAQ (reference sequence). CDR3 residues: CASSPPQDRGGYEQYF. The CDR3 DNA reads as TGTGCCAGCAGCCCACCCCAGGACAGGGGAGGGTACGAGCAGTACTTC.

CDR3 amino acids: CASSTWTGLSYNEQFF. Written as DNA, the CDR3 is TGTGCCAGTAGTACGTGGACAGGGCTCTCCTACAATGAGCAGTTCTTC. V and J are TRBV19 and TRBJ2-1; the match to TRBD1 covers 8 bases. V dropped 4 bases and J dropped 0; count of bases not matched to a gene: 5. CDR1 and CDR2 from the germline V gene are LNHDA and SQIVND (reference sequence). The CDR3 totals 16 residues.

The V and J genes are TRBV4-3 and TRBJ2-2; D gene unclear. The germline CDR1 and CDR2 sequences are LGHNA and YSLEER. The V gene lost 5 bases and the J gene lost 1 base, with 20 bases spanning the gap. The CDR3 spans 18 residues. The CDR3 region is CASSARFFLEKNTGELFF. DNA of the CDR3: TGCGCCAGCAGCGCAAGGTTTTTTCTAGAAAAGAACACCGGGGAGCTGTTTTTT.

The J gene is TRBJ2-2, the V gene TRBV19; the match to TRBD2 covers 9 bases. V trimming: 5 bases; J trimming: 7 bases; junction bases outside the gene matches: 11. CDR3 length: 16 residues. The germline gives CDR1 LNHDA, CDR2 SQIVND (reference sequence). CDR3 sequence: CASSPGLASGSGELFF. CDR3 DNA: TGTGCCAGTAGTCCCGGACTAGCGTCAGGCAGCGGGGAGCTGTTTTTT.

This clone was found once. The J gene is TRBJ2-5, the V gene TRBV2; possible D gene TRBD1, 6 bases. Trimming removed 2 bases from V and 4 bases from J, with 11 bases in between. CDR1 SNHLY and CDR2 FYNNEI come from the germline V gene. CDR3 size: 14 residues. DNA for the CDR3: TGTGCCAGCAGTGAAACTACAGGGCGAGAGACCCAGTACTTC. Its translation is CASSETTGRETQYF.

This chain connects TRBV20-1 to TRBJ1-1; D possibly corresponds to TRBD1 (5 bases). Germline assignment: CDR1 DFQATT and CDR2 SNEGSKA (reference sequence). CDR3 length: 11 amino acids. V lost 6 bases and J 3 bases, leaving 8 bases between the germline ends. The CDR3 bases are TGCAGTGCGCAGGGAGACACTGAAGCTTTCTTT. It yields the protein CSAQGDTEAFF.